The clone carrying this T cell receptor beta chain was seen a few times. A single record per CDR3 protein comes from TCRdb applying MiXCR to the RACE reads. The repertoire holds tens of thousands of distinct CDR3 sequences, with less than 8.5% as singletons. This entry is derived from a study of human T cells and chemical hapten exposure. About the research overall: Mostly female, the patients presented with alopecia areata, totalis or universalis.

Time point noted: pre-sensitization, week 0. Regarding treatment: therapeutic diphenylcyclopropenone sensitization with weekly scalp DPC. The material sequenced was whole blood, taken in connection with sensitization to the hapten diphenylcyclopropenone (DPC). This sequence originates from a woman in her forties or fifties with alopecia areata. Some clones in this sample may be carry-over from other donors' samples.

CDR3: CASSLDRADTQYF. Here the CDR3 DNA reads TGTGCCAGCAGCTTAGACAGGGCTGATACGCAGTATTTT. The V gene is TRBV7-2, the J gene TRBJ2-3; maybe TRBD1 (6 bases). V was shortened by 1 base and J by 6 bases, with 8 bases between the two germline ends. Germline CDR1 is SGHTA and CDR2 is FQGNSA. This CDR3 region has 13 residues. Full variable domain (remainder filled in from reference TRBV7-2 and TRBJ2-3): GAGVSQSPSNKVTEKGKDVELRCDPISGHTALYWYRQSLGQGLEFLIYFQGNSAPDKSGLPSDRFSAERTGGSVSTLTIQRTQQEDSAVYLCASSLDRADTQYFGPGTRLTVL.